These 21 T cell receptor beta chains were all obtained from the same sample, sequenced in a study of identical twins. TCRdb reprocessed the 5' RACE reads with MiXCR, giving one entry per CDR3 protein. The sample contains under 900,000 distinct CDR3 sequences, more than 9% of which appear only once. The same data also contributed to another study, on yellow fever vaccine responses in identical twins.

Sequenced material: PBMCs. These receptors were taken from a woman aged 18-29 years in good health.

The chain carries TRBV25-1 and TRBJ2-1, with D uncertain. This CDR3 has 12 residues. V was pared by 6 bases and J by 4 bases, with 7 bases between. Per the germline V gene, CDR1 is MGHDK and CDR2 is SYGVNS. The CDR3 coding sequence is TGTGCCAGCAGGACTTTTTACAATGAGCAGTTCTTC. Translated, it gives CASRTFYNEQFF.

V gene TRBV19 combines with J gene TRBJ2-1; possibly TRBD2 for D (5 bases). CDR1 is LNHDA, CDR2 SQIVND, per germline (reference sequence). This CDR3 has 19 residues. Trimming removed 5 bases at V and 0 bases at J, with 23 bases between. CDR3 in amino acids: CASSFVTKRARSSYNEQFF. The CDR3 region has the DNA TGTGCCAGTAGTTTCGTGACTAAACGGGCACGAAGCTCCTACAATGAGCAGTTCTTC.

The chain recombines TRBV6-1 with TRBJ2-2; TRBD2 matches at 7 bases. From germline, CDR1 is MNHNS and CDR2 SASEGT. CDR3 length: 14 residues. Losses at the gene ends were 7 bases for V and 7 bases for J; bases not matched to a gene: 9. In DNA form, the CDR3 reads TGTGCCAGCAACTCATGGGGGGGAGACGGGGAGCTGTTTTTT. Its translation is CASNSWGGDGELFF.

This clonotype turned up a few times. The CDR3 is CASSLKYTDTQYF. CDR3 in DNA: TGTGCCAGCAGTTTAAAATACACAGATACGCAGTATTTT. This chain joins TRBV28 and TRBJ2-3; D not resolved. The germline V and J ends were trimmed by 2 bases and 2 bases, with 5 bases remaining between them. The CDR3 extends over 13 amino acids. Germline V gene data show CDR1 as MDHEN and CDR2 as SYDVKM.

This clonotype has just a few counts. This chain connects TRBV15 to TRBJ2-3; TRBD1 or TRBD2 may be the D gene (5 bases each). The CDR3 has 13 residues. Trimming stripped 11 bases from V and 2 bases from J, with 14 bases between. The germline V gene has CDR1 LNHNV and CDR2 YYDKDF (reference sequence). The CDR3 here is CAAAGGLTDTQYF. CDR3 nucleotide sequence: TGTGCCGCGGCTGGGGGTCTCACAGATACGCAGTATTTT.

This clonotype came up a few times. The chain employs TRBV18 and TRBJ1-2; D unclear. In germline, CDR1 is KGHSH, CDR2 LQKENI. Between the trimmed V and J ends, which lost 4 bases and 0 bases, there was a span of 9 bases. This CDR3 has 14 residues. The CDR3 nucleotides are TGTGCCAGCTCACAACGGACGACTAACTATGGCTACACCTTC. This encodes CASSQRTTNYGYTF.

This chain connects TRBV28 to TRBJ2-3; 11 bases agree with TRBD2. There are 17 residues in the CDR3. Per germline, CDR1 MDHEN and CDR2 SYDVKM. The J segment lost 5 bases and the V segment lost 4 bases, leaving 11 bases of the junction unmatched. CDR3 residues: CASSSASSGGFIDTQYF. In DNA, the CDR3 is TGTGCCAGCAGTTCCGCCTCTAGCGGGGGGTTTATAGATACGCAGTATTTT.

This clonotype appeared a few times. The V and J genes are TRBV25-1 and TRBJ2-2, with a possible D match to TRBD1 (5 bases). The germline V gene has CDR1 MGHDK and CDR2 SYGVNS. V lost 2 bases to trimming and J lost 5 bases, with 15 bases between them. The CDR3 is 16 residues long. The CDR3 nucleotides read TGTGCCAGCAGTGAAGGGGCCTGGGGTAGGACCGGGGAGCTGTTTTTT. Encoded protein: CASSEGAWGRTGELFF.

This chain connects TRBV6-2 or TRBV6-3 to TRBJ1-1; D is ambiguous. Between the trimmed V and J ends, which lost 6 bases and 2 bases, there was a span of 16 bases. The CDR3 totals 15 residues. In germline, CDR1 is MNHEY, CDR2 SVGEGT. The CDR3 reads CASRLADTGNTEAFF. Here the CDR3 DNA reads TGTGCCAGCAGATTAGCCGATACGGGTAACACTGAAGCTTTCTTT.

This clonotype was detected a few times. The chain is built from TRBV5-1 and TRBJ1-4; 9 nucleotides agree with TRBD1. This CDR3 contains 16 residues. Germline assignment: CDR1 SGHRS and CDR2 YFSETQ. Trimming removed 4 bases from V and 7 bases from J; junction bases left unmatched: 11. The CDR3 coding sequence is TGCGCCAGCAGCACTACAGGGGGCGTTGGGGGTGAAAAACTGTTTTTT. Amino acids: CASSTTGGVGGEKLFF. Filled out from reference TRBV5-1 and TRBJ1-4, the complete variable domain reads KAGVTQTPRYLIKTRGQQVTLSCSPISGHRSVSWYQQTPGQGLQFLFEYFSETQRNKGNFPGRFSGRQFSNSRSEMNVSTLELGDSALYLCASSTTGGVGGEKLFFGSGTQLSVL.

This clonotype was counted between two and nine times. The gene calls are TRBV15 and TRBJ1-4; no clear D gene. CDR1 and CDR2 (germline): LNHNV, YYDKDF (reference sequence). CDR3 length: 15 amino acids. Trimming stripped 1 base from V and 8 bases from J, with 14 bases between. CDR3 in amino acids: CATSRGVGEREKLFF. For the CDR3, the DNA is TGTGCCACCAGCAGAGGGGTAGGCGAAAGGGAAAAACTGTTTTTT.

This clonotype was observed a few times. This chain joins TRBV20-1 and TRBJ2-3, with D possibly TRBD1 on 6 matching bases. Germline lookup yields CDR1 DFQATT and CDR2 SNEGSKA (reference sequence). V gave up 1 base and J gave up 4 bases, with 9 bases separating them. This CDR3 region has 13 residues. CDR3 sequence reads: CSARVGGPDTQYF. CDR3 nucleotides: TGCAGTGCTAGAGTAGGGGGACCAGATACGCAGTATTTT.

CDR3 sequence reads: CASSWGTGPNYGYTF. CDR3 in DNA: TGCGCCAGCAGCTGGGGGACAGGACCCAACTATGGCTACACCTTC. The V gene is TRBV5-1, the J gene TRBJ1-2; 8 bases fit TRBD1. V shed 3 bases, J shed 2 bases, and the junction held 6 bases outside the gene matches. The CDR3 runs 15 residues. Germline V gives CDR1 SGHRS, CDR2 YFSETQ.

This clonotype was counted ten times or more. This chain connects TRBV28 to TRBJ2-1; D is unresolved. From germline, CDR1 is MDHEN and CDR2 SYDVKM. The V and J ends lost 6 bases and 4 bases respectively, with 13 bases between them. This CDR3 is built from 14 residues. The CDR3 DNA sequence: TGTGCCAGCAGAGAAGGTTTGGGGTACAATGAGCAGTTCTTC. Translating gives CASREGLGYNEQFF.

V and J are TRBV6-1 and TRBJ2-1; TRBD1 matches at 9 bases. The CDR3 loop spans 15 amino acids. CDR1 MNHNS and CDR2 SASEGT come from the germline V gene. V lost 10 bases and J lost 6; bases outside the gene matches: 13. The CDR3 protein is CAMVNYRGRLNEQFF. Here the CDR3 DNA reads TGTGCCATGGTGAATTACAGGGGGCGCCTCAATGAGCAGTTCTTC.

This clonotype was seen a handful of times. The J gene is TRBJ2-1, the V gene TRBV11-1, with D possibly TRBD2 on 7 matching bases. The CDR3 length is 18 residues. V shed 1 base and J shed 1 base, with 17 bases lying between them. Germline values: CDR1 SGHAT, CDR2 FQDESV (reference sequence). CDR3 DNA: TGTGCCAGCAGCTTAGGCACGAGGGGGAGGGGTTCCTACAATGAGCAGTTCTTC. Protein: CASSLGTRGRGSYNEQFF.

The gene calls are TRBV11-3 and TRBJ1-1; no firm D call. This CDR3 is 12 amino acids long. Between the trimmed V and J ends, which lost 1 base and 7 bases, there was a span of 7 bases. CDR1 is SGHNT and CDR2 is YENEEA in the germline V gene. CDR3 sequence reads: CASSLARREAFF. The CDR3 nucleotides read TGTGCCAGCAGCTTAGCCCGGCGTGAAGCTTTCTTT.

This clonotype was seen a few times. The chain has TRBV7-8 and TRBJ2-7; D is unclear. Germline assignment: CDR1 SGHVS and CDR2 FQNEAQ. This CDR3 spans 14 amino acids. The germline V and J ends were trimmed by 1 base and 2 bases, with 9 bases remaining between them. The chain's CDR3 is CASSLVPITYEQYF. CDR3 nucleotide sequence: TGTGCCAGCAGCTTAGTCCCGATTACCTACGAGCAGTACTTC.

The DNA of the CDR3 is TGTGCCAGCAGCCCCTTGCGGGGTAAGACGGGGGAGCAAGAGACCCAGTACTTC. Encoded protein: CASSPLRGKTGEQETQYF. The V call is TRBV4-2, the J call TRBJ2-5; D is perhaps TRBD2 (6 bases). Between the trimmed V and J ends, which lost 4 bases and 2 bases, there was a span of 23 bases. From germline, CDR1 is LGHNA and CDR2 YNFKEQ. CDR3 length equals 18 residues.

V gene TRBV7-9 combines with J gene TRBJ2-1; D is unresolved. CDR1 and CDR2 from the germline V gene are SEHNR and FQNEAQ (reference sequence). Trimming took 6 bases from V and 3 from J, leaving 21 bases between them. The CDR3 is 17 amino acids. The CDR3 nucleotides are TGTGCCAGCAGTCCCCTCACGGCGGCAAAAGTCTACAATGAGCAGTTCTTC. The encoded protein is CASSPLTAAKVYNEQFF.

This clonotype occurred many times. This chain links TRBV7-2 with TRBJ1-1; unclear D gene. Germline V gene lookup returns CDR1 SGHTA and CDR2 FQGNSA. This CDR3 contains 15 residues. V lost 4 bases and J lost 2, with 14 bases in between. CDR3 protein: CASSSPDWINTEAFF. Written as DNA, the CDR3 is TGTGCCAGCAGCTCTCCGGACTGGATTAACACTGAAGCTTTCTTT.